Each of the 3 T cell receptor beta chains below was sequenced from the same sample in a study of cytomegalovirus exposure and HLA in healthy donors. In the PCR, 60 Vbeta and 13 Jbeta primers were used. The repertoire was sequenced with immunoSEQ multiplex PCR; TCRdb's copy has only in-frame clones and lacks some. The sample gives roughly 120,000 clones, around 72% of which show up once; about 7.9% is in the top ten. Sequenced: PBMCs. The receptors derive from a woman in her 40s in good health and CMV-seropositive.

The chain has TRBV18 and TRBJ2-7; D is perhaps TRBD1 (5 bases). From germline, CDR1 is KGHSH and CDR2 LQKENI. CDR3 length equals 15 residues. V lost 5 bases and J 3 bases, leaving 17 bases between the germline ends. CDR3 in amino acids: CASSGNAGQRYEQYF. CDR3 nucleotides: TGTGCCAGCTCAGGGAATGCAGGACAACGCTACGAGCAGTACTTC.

The CDR3 nucleotides read TGCGCCAGCAGCCAAGATGCCTACTCGCTTAATGAAAAACTGTTTTTT. It yields the protein CASSQDAYSLNEKLFF. V and J are TRBV4-3 and TRBJ1-4; D is unclear. V lost 0 bases and J lost 4, with 12 bases in between. The CDR3 loop spans 16 amino acids. Germline lookup yields CDR1 LGHNA and CDR2 YSLEER.

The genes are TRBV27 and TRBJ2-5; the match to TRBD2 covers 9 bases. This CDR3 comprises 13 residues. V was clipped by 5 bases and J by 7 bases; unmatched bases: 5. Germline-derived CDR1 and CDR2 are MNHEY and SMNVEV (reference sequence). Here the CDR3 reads CASSLKRGATQYF. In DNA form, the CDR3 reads TGTGCCAGCAGTCTAAAGCGGGGGGCGACCCAGTACTTC.